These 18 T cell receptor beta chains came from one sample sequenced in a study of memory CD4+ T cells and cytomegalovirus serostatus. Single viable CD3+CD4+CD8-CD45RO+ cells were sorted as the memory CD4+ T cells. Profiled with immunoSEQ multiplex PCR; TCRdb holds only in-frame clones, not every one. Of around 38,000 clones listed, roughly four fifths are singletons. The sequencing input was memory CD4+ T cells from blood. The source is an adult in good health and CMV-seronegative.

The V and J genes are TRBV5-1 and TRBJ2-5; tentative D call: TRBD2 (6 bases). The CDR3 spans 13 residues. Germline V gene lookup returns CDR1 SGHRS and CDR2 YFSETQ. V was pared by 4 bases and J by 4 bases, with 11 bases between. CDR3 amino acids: CASSVGTGETQYF. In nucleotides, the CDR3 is TGCGCCAGCAGCGTCGGGACTGGAGAGACCCAGTACTTC.

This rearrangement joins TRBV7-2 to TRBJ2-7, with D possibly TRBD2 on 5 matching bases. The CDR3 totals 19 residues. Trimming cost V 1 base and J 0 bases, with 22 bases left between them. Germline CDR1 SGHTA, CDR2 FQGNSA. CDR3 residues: CASSLVRLSARGSSYEQYF. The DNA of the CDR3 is TGTGCCAGCAGCTTAGTGCGGTTATCGGCCCGTGGGAGCTCCTACGAGCAGTACTTC.

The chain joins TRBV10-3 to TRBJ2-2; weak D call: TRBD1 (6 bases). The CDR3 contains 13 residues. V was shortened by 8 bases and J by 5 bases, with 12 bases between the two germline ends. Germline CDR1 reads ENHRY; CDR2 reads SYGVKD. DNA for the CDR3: TGTGCCATCGAAGGCAGGGGAACCGGGGAGCTGTTTTTT. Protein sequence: CAIEGRGTGELFF.

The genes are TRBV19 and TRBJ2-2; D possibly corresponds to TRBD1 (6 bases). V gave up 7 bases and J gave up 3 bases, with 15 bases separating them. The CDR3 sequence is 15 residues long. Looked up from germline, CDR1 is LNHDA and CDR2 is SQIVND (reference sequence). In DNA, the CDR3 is TGTGCCAGTACCCCAGGGGCCTCATACACCGGGGAGCTGTTTTTT. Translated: CASTPGASYTGELFF.

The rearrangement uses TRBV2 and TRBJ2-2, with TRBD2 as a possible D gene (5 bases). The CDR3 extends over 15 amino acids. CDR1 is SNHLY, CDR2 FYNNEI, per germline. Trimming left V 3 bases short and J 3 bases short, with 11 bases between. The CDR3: CASSETTPDTGELFF. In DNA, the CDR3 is TGTGCCAGCAGTGAGACTACTCCCGACACCGGGGAGCTGTTTTTT.

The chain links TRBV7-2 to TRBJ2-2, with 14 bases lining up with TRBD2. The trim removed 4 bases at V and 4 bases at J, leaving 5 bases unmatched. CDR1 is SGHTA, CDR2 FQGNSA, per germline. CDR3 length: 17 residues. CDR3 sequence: CASSWGLAGAVTGELFF. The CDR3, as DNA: TGTGCCAGCAGCTGGGGACTAGCGGGAGCGGTCACCGGGGAGCTGTTTTTT.

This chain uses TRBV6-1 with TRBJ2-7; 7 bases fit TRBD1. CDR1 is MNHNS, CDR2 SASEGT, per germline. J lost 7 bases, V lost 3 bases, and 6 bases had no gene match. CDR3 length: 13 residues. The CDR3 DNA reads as TGTGCCAGCAGTGAGGGTCCGACAGGGGAGCAGTACTTC. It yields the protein CASSEGPTGEQYF.

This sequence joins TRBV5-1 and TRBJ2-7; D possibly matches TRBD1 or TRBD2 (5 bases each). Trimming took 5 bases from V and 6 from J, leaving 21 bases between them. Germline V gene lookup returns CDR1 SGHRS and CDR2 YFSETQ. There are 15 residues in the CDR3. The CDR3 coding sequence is TGCGCCAGCAGGTTTTCCGGGACCCCAACCTCCGAGCAGTACTTC. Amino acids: CASRFSGTPTSEQYF.

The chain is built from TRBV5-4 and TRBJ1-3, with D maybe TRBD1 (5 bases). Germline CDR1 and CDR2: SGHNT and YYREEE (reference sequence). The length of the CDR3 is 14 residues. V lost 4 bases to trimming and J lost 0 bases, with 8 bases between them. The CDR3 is CASSPDSSGNTIYF. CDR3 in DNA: TGTGCCAGCAGCCCAGACAGCTCTGGAAACACCATATATTTT.

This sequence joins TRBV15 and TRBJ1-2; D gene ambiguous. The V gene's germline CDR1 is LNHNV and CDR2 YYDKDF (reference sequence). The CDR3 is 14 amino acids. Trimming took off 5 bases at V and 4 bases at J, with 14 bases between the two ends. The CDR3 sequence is CATSEAGPTYGYTF. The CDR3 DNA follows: TGTGCCACCAGCGAGGCGGGCCCAACCTATGGCTACACCTTC.

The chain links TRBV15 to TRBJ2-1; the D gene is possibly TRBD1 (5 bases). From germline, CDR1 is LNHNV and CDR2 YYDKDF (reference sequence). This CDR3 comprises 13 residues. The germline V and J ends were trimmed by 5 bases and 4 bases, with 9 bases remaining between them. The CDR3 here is CATSRNRYNEQFF. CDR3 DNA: TGTGCCACCAGCCGAAACAGGTACAATGAGCAGTTCTTC.

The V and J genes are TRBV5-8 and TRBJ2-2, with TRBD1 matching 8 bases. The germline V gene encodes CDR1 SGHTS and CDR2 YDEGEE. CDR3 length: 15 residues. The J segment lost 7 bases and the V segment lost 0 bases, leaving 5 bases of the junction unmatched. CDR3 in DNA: TGTGCCAGCAGCTTGGGGACAGGGTCGAGCGGGGAGCTGTTTTTT. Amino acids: CASSLGTGSSGELFF.

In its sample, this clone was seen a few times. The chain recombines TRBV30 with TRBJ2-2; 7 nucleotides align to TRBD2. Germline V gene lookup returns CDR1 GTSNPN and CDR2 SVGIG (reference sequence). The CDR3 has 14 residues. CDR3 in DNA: TGTGCTTCGGGGGGAGCGACGAACACCGGGGAGCTGTTTTTT. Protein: CASGGATNTGELFF.

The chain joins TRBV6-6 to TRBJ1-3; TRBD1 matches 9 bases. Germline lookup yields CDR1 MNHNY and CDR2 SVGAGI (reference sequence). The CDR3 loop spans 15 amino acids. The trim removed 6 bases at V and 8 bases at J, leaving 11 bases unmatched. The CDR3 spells CASRNPGQGLYTIYF. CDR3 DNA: TGTGCCAGCAGAAATCCGGGACAGGGACTCTACACCATATATTTT.

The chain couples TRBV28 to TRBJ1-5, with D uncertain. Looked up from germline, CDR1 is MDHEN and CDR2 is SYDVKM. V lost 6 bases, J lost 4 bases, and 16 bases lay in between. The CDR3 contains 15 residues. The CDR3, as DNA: TGTGCCAGCAGAGGGATGGCGCCGTGGAATCAGCCCCAGCATTTT. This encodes CASRGMAPWNQPQHF.

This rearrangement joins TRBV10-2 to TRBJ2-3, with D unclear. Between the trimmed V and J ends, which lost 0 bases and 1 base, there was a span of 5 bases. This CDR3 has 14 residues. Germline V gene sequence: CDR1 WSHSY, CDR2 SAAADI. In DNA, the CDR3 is TGCGCCAGCAGTGAGTCGACGCGCACAGATACGCAGTATTTT. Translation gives CASSESTRTDTQYF.

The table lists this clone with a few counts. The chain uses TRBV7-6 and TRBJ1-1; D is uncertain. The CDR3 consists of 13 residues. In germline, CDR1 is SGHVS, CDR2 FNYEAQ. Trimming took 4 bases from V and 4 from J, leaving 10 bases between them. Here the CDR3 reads CASSSDIGTEAFF. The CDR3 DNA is TGTGCCAGCAGCTCCGATATAGGCACTGAAGCTTTCTTT.

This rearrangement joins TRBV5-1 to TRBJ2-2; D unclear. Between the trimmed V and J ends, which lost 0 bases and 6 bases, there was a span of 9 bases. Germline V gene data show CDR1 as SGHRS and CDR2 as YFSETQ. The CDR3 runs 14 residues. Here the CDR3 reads CASSLEPRAGELFF. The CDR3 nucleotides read TGCGCCAGCAGCTTGGAACCTCGGGCCGGGGAGCTGTTTTTT.